The rows below give T cell receptor beta chains drawn from one sample of a study of long-term antiretroviral therapy in people with HIV. The assay was immunoSEQ multiplex PCR, and TCRdb's table has in-frame clones only and misses some. The table shows 25,000 to 30,000 clones, with 70% to 90% occurring only once. The sequencing used unsorted PBMCs, collected 3 years after starting antiretroviral therapy. These receptors were collected from a man between 35 and 55 years old with HIV. Both conserved end residues are part of each CDR3. D genes are given only for firm matches. Clone size, where shown, is once, few, many, or a class for clones that have expanded.

j_gene: TRBJ2-7; d_gene: TRBD1; abundance: .; v_gene: TRBV6-6; CDR3aa: CASNVEGAGEQYF; CDR3nt: TGTGCCAGCAATGTTGAGGGGGCGGGCGAGCAGTACTTC
j_gene: TRBJ2-7; d_gene: TRBD2; abundance: .; v_gene: TRBV5-1; CDR3aa: CASSSGGYEQYF; CDR3nt: TGCGCCAGCAGCTCGGGGGGCTACGAGCAGTACTTC
j_gene: TRBJ2-7; d_gene: TRBD2; abundance: .; v_gene: TRBV11-2; CDR3aa: CASSWTSGPLSYEQYF; CDR3nt: TGTGCCAGCAGCTGGACTAGCGGACCCCTCTCCTACGAGCAGTACTTC
j_gene: TRBJ1-1; d_gene: .; abundance: .; v_gene: TRBV6-6; CDR3aa: CASSGPGEAEAFF; CDR3nt: TGTGCCAGCAGTGGACCAGGAGAAGCTGAAGCTTTCTTT
j_gene: TRBJ2-3; d_gene: .; abundance: .; v_gene: TRBV7-9; CDR3aa: CASDLGVSASTDTQYF; CDR3nt: TGTGCCAGCGACTTAGGGGTTAGTGCTAGCACAGATACGCAGTATTTT
j_gene: TRBJ1-5; d_gene: .; abundance: .; v_gene: TRBV19; CDR3aa: CASSIGGVVHQPQHF; CDR3nt: TGTGCCAGTAGTATAGGGGGGGTAGTGCATCAGCCCCAGCATTTT
j_gene: TRBJ1-2; d_gene: TRBD1; abundance: .; v_gene: TRBV29-1; CDR3aa: CSVEKGQGPANYGYTF; CDR3nt: TGCAGCGTCGAAAAGGGACAGGGGCCGGCTAACTATGGCTACACCTTC
j_gene: TRBJ2-7; d_gene: TRBD1; abundance: .; v_gene: TRBV7-9; CDR3aa: CASSLAQGTASYEQYF; CDR3nt: TGTGCCAGCAGCTTAGCCCAGGGGACAGCGTCCTACGAGCAGTACTTC
j_gene: TRBJ2-1; d_gene: .; abundance: .; v_gene: TRBV15; CDR3aa: CATSRGLHVDGTGAYNEQFF; CDR3nt: TGTGCCACCAGCAGAGGGTTGCATGTCGACGGGACTGGCGCCTACAATGAGCAGTTCTTC
j_gene: TRBJ2-1; d_gene: .; abundance: .; v_gene: TRBV7-9; CDR3aa: CASSPARGYNEQFF; CDR3nt: TGTGCCAGCAGCCCCGCTAGGGGCTACAATGAGCAGTTCTTC
j_gene: TRBJ2-3; d_gene: .; abundance: .; v_gene: TRBV7-9; CDR3aa: CASREGAFSTDTQYF; CDR3nt: TGTGCCAGCAGGGAAGGGGCATTCAGCACAGATACGCAGTATTTT
j_gene: TRBJ2-2; d_gene: TRBD1; abundance: .; v_gene: TRBV7-9; CDR3aa: CASTSGTGYNTGELFF; CDR3nt: TGTGCCAGCACCTCGGGGACAGGGTATAACACCGGGGAGCTGTTTTTT
j_gene: TRBJ1-2; d_gene: .; abundance: .; v_gene: TRBV2; CDR3aa: CASAYSSEANLINYGYTF; CDR3nt: TGTGCCAGCGCATACAGCAGTGAAGCAAATCTAATAAACTATGGCTACACCTTC
j_gene: TRBJ2-7; d_gene: .; abundance: .; v_gene: TRBV6-1; CDR3aa: CASSVIGDTEFGYEQYF; CDR3nt: TGTGCCAGCAGTGTTATAGGGGACACCGAGTTTGGCTACGAGCAGTACTTC
j_gene: TRBJ2-6; d_gene: .; abundance: .; v_gene: TRBV11-2; CDR3aa: CASSLDRAGTVSGANVLTF; CDR3nt: TGTGCCAGCAGCTTAGATCGGGCAGGGACCGTCTCTGGGGCCAACGTCCTGACTTTC
j_gene: TRBJ2-7; d_gene: .; abundance: .; v_gene: TRBV7-8; CDR3aa: CASSLKRSSYEQYF; CDR3nt: TGTGCCAGCAGCTTAAAACGGAGCTCCTACGAGCAGTACTTC
j_gene: TRBJ1-2; d_gene: TRBD1; abundance: .; v_gene: TRBV27; CDR3aa: CASSITTSRTGGNYGYTF; CDR3nt: TGTGCCAGCAGTATAACAACTTCCAGGACAGGGGGGAACTATGGCTACACCTTC
j_gene: TRBJ1-2; d_gene: TRBD1; abundance: .; v_gene: TRBV27; CDR3aa: CASRQGYDHGYTF; CDR3nt: TGTGCCAGCCGACAGGGTTACGACCATGGCTACACCTTC
j_gene: TRBJ1-4; d_gene: .; abundance: once; v_gene: TRBV11-2; CDR3aa: CASSFGTANEKLFF; CDR3nt: TGTGCCAGCAGCTTCGGAACAGCGAATGAAAAACTGTTTTTT
j_gene: TRBJ2-7; d_gene: .; abundance: .; v_gene: TRBV7-6; CDR3aa: CASSLDGASGEQYF; CDR3nt: TGTGCCAGCAGCTTAGACGGGGCATCGGGGGAGCAGTACTTC
j_gene: TRBJ1-1; d_gene: TRBD1; abundance: .; v_gene: TRBV18; CDR3aa: CASSPTLGTGTEAFF; CDR3nt: TGTGCCAGCTCACCTACCTTAGGGACAGGGACTGAAGCTTTCTTT
j_gene: TRBJ2-7; d_gene: TRBD1; abundance: once; v_gene: TRBV29-1; CDR3aa: CSVRQGAYEQYF; CDR3nt: TGCAGCGTTCGACAGGGCGCCTACGAGCAGTACTTC
j_gene: TRBJ1-5; d_gene: .; abundance: .; v_gene: TRBV27; CDR3aa: CASSLSGKEQPQHF; CDR3nt: TGTGCCAGCAGTTTATCGGGGAAGGAACAGCCCCAGCATTTT
j_gene: TRBJ2-7; d_gene: TRBD1; abundance: .; v_gene: TRBV6-5; CDR3aa: CASSLQGLEYF; CDR3nt: TGTGCCAGCAGCTTACAGGGGCTGGAATACTTC
j_gene: TRBJ1-1; d_gene: .; abundance: .; v_gene: TRBV30; CDR3aa: CAWTGRRGTEAFF; CDR3nt: TGTGCCTGGACAGGGAGGAGAGGTACTGAAGCTTTCTTT
j_gene: TRBJ2-7; d_gene: .; abundance: .; v_gene: TRBV30; CDR3aa: CAWRRLGAGDKIFYF; CDR3nt: TGTGCCTGGAGGCGGCTAGGGGCAGGGGATAAGATTTTCTACTTC
j_gene: TRBJ1-4; d_gene: .; abundance: once; v_gene: TRBV18; CDR3aa: CASSPGDRLNENLFF; CDR3nt: TGTGCCAGCTCACCTGGAGACAGGCTTAATGAAAACCTGTTTTTT
j_gene: TRBJ2-7; d_gene: .; abundance: once; v_gene: TRBV5-1; CDR3aa: CASSLDTPAGYEQYF; CDR3nt: TGCGCCAGCAGCTTGGACACTCCCGCTGGCTACGAGCAGTACTTC
j_gene: TRBJ2-7; d_gene: .; abundance: .; v_gene: TRBV14; CDR3aa: CASSQDSSTSYEQYF; CDR3nt: TGTGCCAGCAGCCAGGACAGTTCAACATCCTACGAGCAGTACTTC
j_gene: TRBJ1-4; d_gene: .; abundance: .; v_gene: TRBV5-5; CDR3aa: CASSIRPLATNEKLFF; CDR3nt: TGTGCCAGCAGCATCCGTCCCCTTGCAACTAATGAAAAACTGTTTTTT
j_gene: TRBJ1-2; d_gene: TRBD1; abundance: once; v_gene: TRBV6-5; CDR3aa: CASSFTHRDRSYGYTF; CDR3nt: TGTGCCAGCAGTTTTACTCACCGGGACAGGTCTTATGGCTACACCTTC
j_gene: TRBJ2-7; d_gene: .; abundance: .; v_gene: TRBV10-2; CDR3aa: CASSEPDRMIFHEQYF; CDR3nt: TGCGCCAGCAGTGAGCCCGACAGGATGATTTTTCACGAGCAGTACTTC
j_gene: TRBJ1-2; d_gene: .; abundance: .; v_gene: TRBV19; CDR3aa: CASSTFYGYTF; CDR3nt: TGTGCCAGTAGTACGTTCTATGGCTACACCTTC
j_gene: TRBJ1-2; d_gene: TRBD1; abundance: few; v_gene: TRBV6-1; CDR3aa: CASSPGQGAGYGYTF; CDR3nt: TGTGCCAGCAGTCCAGGACAGGGGGCGGGCTATGGCTACACCTTC
j_gene: TRBJ2-3; d_gene: .; abundance: .; v_gene: TRBV6-1; CDR3aa: CASSEAGGADTQYF; CDR3nt: TGTGCCAGCAGTGAAGCGGGTGGAGCAGATACGCAGTATTTT
j_gene: TRBJ2-2; d_gene: .; abundance: .; v_gene: TRBV27; CDR3aa: CASSRGVTSNTGELFF; CDR3nt: TGTGCCAGCAGTCGCGGGGTGACCTCGAACACCGGGGAGCTGTTTTTT
j_gene: TRBJ2-7; d_gene: TRBD1; abundance: .; v_gene: TRBV14; CDR3aa: CASSLSGTGHEQYF; CDR3nt: TGTGCCAGCAGCCTATCCGGGACAGGGCATGAGCAGTACTTC
j_gene: TRBJ1-6; d_gene: TRBD1; abundance: .; v_gene: TRBV6-6; CDR3aa: CASSQYRGNNSPLHF; CDR3nt: TGTGCCAGCAGCCAATACAGGGGAAACAATTCACCCCTCCACTTT
j_gene: TRBJ2-2; d_gene: TRBD2; abundance: .; v_gene: TRBV11-2; CDR3aa: CASRVGGTGELFF; CDR3nt: TGTGCCAGCAGGGTCGGGGGGACCGGGGAGCTGTTTTTT
j_gene: TRBJ1-1; d_gene: .; abundance: few; v_gene: TRBV2; CDR3aa: CASSVKRGGTEAFF; CDR3nt: TGTGCCAGCAGTGTAAAAAGGGGTGGCACTGAAGCTTTCTTT
j_gene: TRBJ2-7; d_gene: TRBD2; abundance: .; v_gene: TRBV30; CDR3aa: CAWSVIAGNEQYF; CDR3nt: TGTGCCTGGAGTGTTATAGCGGGAAACGAGCAGTACTTC
j_gene: TRBJ2-5; d_gene: .; abundance: .; v_gene: TRBV6-5; CDR3aa: CASRTQGPRETQYF; CDR3nt: TGTGCCAGCAGGACCCAGGGGCCCCGGGAGACCCAGTACTTC
j_gene: TRBJ1-3; d_gene: TRBD1; abundance: .; v_gene: TRBV29-1; CDR3aa: CSVRQGSGNTIYF; CDR3nt: TGCAGCGTTCGACAGGGCTCTGGAAACACCATATATTTT
j_gene: TRBJ2-2; d_gene: TRBD1; abundance: once; v_gene: TRBV9; CDR3aa: CASSVARDREDTGELFF; CDR3nt: TGTGCCAGCAGCGTAGCCCGGGACAGGGAGGACACCGGGGAGCTGTTTTTT
j_gene: TRBJ1-1; d_gene: TRBD1; abundance: .; v_gene: TRBV2; CDR3aa: CASKGTGASNTEAFF; CDR3nt: TGTGCCAGCAAAGGGACAGGGGCCTCGAACACTGAAGCTTTCTTT
j_gene: TRBJ2-2; d_gene: .; abundance: .; v_gene: TRBV7-6; CDR3aa: CASSGALSGNTGELFF; CDR3nt: TGTGCCAGCAGCGGGGCCCTTAGTGGGAACACCGGGGAGCTGTTTTTT
j_gene: TRBJ1-1; d_gene: .; abundance: .; v_gene: TRBV6-1; CDR3aa: CASLLGGANTEAFF; CDR3nt: TGTGCCAGCCTGCTCGGGGGCGCGAACACTGAAGCTTTCTTT
j_gene: TRBJ1-2; d_gene: TRBD1; abundance: .; v_gene: TRBV7-6; CDR3aa: CASSLWTGAGYTF; CDR3nt: TGTGCCAGCAGCTTATGGACAGGAGCTGGCTACACCTTC
j_gene: TRBJ1-2; d_gene: .; abundance: .; v_gene: TRBV19; CDR3aa: CASSISGANYGYTF; CDR3nt: TGTGCCAGTAGTATATCGGGAGCTAACTATGGCTACACCTTC
j_gene: TRBJ1-6; d_gene: TRBD1; abundance: .; v_gene: TRBV4-1; CDR3aa: CASSPPGAGGDSPLHF; CDR3nt: TGCGCCAGCAGCCCTCCCGGAGCAGGGGGCGATTCACCCCTCCACTTT
j_gene: TRBJ2-7; d_gene: TRBD2; abundance: .; v_gene: TRBV6-1; CDR3aa: CASSATSGSVSYEQYF; CDR3nt: TGTGCCAGCAGTGCTACTAGCGGGAGCGTCTCCTACGAGCAGTACTTC
j_gene: TRBJ2-2; d_gene: .; abundance: .; v_gene: TRBV5-1; CDR3aa: CASSLGDKNTGELFF; CDR3nt: TGCGCCAGCAGCTTGGGCGACAAGAACACCGGGGAGCTGTTTTTT
j_gene: TRBJ1-2; d_gene: .; abundance: .; v_gene: TRBV5-1; CDR3aa: CASSFLPDASYGYTF; CDR3nt: TGCGCCAGCAGCTTTCTGCCGGACGCCAGCTATGGCTACACCTTC